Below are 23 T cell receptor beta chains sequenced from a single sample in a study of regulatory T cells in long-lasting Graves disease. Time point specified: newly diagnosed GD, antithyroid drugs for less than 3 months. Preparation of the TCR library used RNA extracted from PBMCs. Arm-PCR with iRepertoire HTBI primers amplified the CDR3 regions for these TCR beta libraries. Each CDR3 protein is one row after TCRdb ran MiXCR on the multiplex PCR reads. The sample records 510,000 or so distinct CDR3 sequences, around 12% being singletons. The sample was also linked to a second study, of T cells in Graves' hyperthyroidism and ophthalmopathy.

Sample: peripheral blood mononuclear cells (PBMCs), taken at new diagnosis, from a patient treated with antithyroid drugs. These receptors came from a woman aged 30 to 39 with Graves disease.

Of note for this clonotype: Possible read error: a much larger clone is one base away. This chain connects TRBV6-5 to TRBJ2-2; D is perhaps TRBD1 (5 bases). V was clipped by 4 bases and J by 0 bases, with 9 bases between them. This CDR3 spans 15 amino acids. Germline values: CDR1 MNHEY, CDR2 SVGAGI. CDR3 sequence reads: CASSSDIPNTGELFF. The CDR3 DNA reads TGTGCCAGCAGTTCGGACATTCCGAACACCGGGGAGCTGTTTTTT.

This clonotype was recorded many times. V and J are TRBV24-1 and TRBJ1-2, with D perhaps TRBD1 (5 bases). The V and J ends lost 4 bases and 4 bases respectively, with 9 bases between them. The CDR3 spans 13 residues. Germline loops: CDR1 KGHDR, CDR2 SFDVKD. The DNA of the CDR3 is TGTGCCACCAGTGACCGTGACAGCTATGGCTACACCTTC. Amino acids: CATSDRDSYGYTF.

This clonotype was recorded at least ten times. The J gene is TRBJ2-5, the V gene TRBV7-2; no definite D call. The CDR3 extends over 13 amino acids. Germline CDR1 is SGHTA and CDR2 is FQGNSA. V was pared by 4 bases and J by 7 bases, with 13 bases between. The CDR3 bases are TGTGCCAGCAGCTCCGACGAGATGGGGACCCAGTACTTC. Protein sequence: CASSSDEMGTQYF.

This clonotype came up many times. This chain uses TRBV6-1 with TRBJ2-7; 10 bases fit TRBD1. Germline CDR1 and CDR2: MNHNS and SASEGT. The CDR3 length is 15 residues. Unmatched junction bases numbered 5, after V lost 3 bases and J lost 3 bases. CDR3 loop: CASSDGTGDYYEQYF. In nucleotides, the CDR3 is TGTGCCAGCAGTGATGGGACAGGGGATTACTACGAGCAGTACTTC.

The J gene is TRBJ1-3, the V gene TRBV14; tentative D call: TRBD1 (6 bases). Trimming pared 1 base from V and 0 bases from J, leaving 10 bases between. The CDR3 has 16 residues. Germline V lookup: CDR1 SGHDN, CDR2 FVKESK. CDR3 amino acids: CASSQVQGSSGNTIYF. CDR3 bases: TGTGCCAGCAGCCAAGTTCAGGGGAGCTCTGGAAACACCATATATTTT.

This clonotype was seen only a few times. CDR3 nucleotides: TGTGCCAGCAGCCAAGAACTAGCGGGGATGAATGAGCAGTTCTTC. Residues: CASSQELAGMNEQFF. The chain is built from TRBV4-2 and TRBJ2-1; 10 nucleotides agree with TRBD2. CDR3 length equals 15 residues. CDR1 and CDR2 from the germline V gene are LGHNA and YNFKEQ. J was trimmed by 7 bases and V by 0 bases; bases with no gene match: 3.

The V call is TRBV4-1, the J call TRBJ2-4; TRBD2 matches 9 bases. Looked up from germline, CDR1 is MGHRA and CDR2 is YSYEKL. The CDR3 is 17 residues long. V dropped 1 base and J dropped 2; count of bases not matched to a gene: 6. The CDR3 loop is CASSQGEASGTKNIQYF. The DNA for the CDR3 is TGCGCCAGCAGCCAAGGGGAGGCTAGCGGGACCAAAAACATTCAGTACTTC.

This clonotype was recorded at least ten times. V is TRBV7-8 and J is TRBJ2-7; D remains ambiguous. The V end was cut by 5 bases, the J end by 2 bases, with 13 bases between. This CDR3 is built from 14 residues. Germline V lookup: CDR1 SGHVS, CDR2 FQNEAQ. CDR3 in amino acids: CASSVGRFAYEQYF. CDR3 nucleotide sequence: TGTGCCAGCAGCGTCGGACGGTTCGCCTACGAGCAGTACTTC.

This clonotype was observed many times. CDR3 in DNA: TGCGCCAGCAGACTAGCGGATAACAATGAGCAGTTCTTC. Amino acids: CASRLADNNEQFF. The chain recombines TRBV5-1 with TRBJ2-1, with 8 bases matching TRBD2. With 5 bases clipped from V and 5 bases from J, the junction kept 3 bases outside the gene matches. This CDR3 spans 13 amino acids. Germline V gene lookup returns CDR1 SGHRS and CDR2 YFSETQ.

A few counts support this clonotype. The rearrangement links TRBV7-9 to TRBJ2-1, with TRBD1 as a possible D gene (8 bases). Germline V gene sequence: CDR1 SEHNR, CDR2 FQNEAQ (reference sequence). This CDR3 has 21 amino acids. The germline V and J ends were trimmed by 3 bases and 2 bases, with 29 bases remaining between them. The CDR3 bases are TGTGCCAGCAGCTTGGGGAGCGGGACAGGTTCGAAGACGAGGCCCTACAATGAGCAGTTCTTC. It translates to CASSLGSGTGSKTRPYNEQFF.

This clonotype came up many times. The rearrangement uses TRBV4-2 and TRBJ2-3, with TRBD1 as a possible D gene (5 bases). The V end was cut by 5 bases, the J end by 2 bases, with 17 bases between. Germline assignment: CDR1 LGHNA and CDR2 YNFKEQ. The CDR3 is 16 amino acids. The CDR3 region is CASSVDRESYTDTQYF. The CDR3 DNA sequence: TGTGCCAGCAGCGTCGACAGAGAGTCCTACACAGATACGCAGTATTTT.

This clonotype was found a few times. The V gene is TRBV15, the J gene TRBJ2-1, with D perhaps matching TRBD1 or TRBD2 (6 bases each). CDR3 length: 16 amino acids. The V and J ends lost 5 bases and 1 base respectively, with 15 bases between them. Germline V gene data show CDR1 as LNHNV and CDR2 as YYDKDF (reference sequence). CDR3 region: CATSGGPGDSYNEQFF. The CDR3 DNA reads TGTGCCACCAGCGGGGGGCCTGGAGATTCCTACAATGAGCAGTTCTTC.

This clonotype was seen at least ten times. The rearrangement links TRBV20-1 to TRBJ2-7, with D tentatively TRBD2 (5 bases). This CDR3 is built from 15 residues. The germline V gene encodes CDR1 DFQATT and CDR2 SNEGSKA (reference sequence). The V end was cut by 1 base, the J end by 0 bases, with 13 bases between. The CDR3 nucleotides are TGCAGTGCTAGAGCACCCTACGGGGACTCCTACGAGCAGTACTTC. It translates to CSARAPYGDSYEQYF.

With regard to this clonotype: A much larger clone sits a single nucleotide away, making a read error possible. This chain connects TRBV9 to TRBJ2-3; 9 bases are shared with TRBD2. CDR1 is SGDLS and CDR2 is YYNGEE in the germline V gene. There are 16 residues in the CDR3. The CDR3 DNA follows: TGTGCCAGCAGCCAACAACTAGCGGGCCGCACAGATACGGAGTATTTT. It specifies CASSQQLAGRTDTEYF.

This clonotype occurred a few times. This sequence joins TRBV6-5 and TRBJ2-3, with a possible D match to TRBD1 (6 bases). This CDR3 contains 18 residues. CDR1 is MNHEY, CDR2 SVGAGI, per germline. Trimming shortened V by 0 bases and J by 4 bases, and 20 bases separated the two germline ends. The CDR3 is CASSYSGRPGALPDTQYF. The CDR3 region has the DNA TGTGCCAGCAGTTACTCGGGACGGCCAGGGGCCCTTCCAGATACGCAGTATTTT.

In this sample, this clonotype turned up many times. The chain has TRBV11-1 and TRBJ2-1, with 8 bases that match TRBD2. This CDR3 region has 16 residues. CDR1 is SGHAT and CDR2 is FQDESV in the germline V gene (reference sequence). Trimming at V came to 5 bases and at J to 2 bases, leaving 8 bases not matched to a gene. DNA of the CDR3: TGTGCCAGCAGCCCAAGCGGGAGTATCCCCTACAATGAGCAGTTCTTC. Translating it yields CASSPSGSIPYNEQFF.

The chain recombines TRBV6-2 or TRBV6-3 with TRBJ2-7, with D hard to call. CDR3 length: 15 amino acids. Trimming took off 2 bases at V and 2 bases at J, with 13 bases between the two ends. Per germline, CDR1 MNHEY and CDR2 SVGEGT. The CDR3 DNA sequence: TGTGCCAGCAGTTACGGGGTCCCTGCACCCTACGAGCAGTACTTC. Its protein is CASSYGVPAPYEQYF.

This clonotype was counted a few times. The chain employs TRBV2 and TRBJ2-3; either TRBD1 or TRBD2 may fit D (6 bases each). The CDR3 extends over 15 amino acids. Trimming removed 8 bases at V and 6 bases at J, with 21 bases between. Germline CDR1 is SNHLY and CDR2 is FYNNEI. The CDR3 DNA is TGTGCCAGCGCTGTGGGGGCGGGGCCCGGCGATACGCAGTATTTT. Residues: CASAVGAGPGDTQYF.

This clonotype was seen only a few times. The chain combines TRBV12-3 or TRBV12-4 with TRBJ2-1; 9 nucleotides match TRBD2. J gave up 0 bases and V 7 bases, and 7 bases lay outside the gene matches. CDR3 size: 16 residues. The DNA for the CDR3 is TGTGCCAGCACCCCAGCGGGAGGAAGCTCCTACAATGAGCAGTTCTTC. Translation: CASTPAGGSSYNEQFF.

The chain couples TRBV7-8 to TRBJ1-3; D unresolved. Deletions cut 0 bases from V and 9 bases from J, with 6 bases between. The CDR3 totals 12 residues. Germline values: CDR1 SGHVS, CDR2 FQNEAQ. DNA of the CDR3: TGTGCCAGCAGCTTAGCGCCGGGCACCATATATTTT. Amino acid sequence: CASSLAPGTIYF. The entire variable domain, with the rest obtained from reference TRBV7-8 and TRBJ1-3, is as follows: GAGVSQSPRYKVAKRGQDVALRCDPISGHVSLFWYQQALGQGPEFLTYFQNEAQLDKSGLPSDRFFAERPEGSVSTLKIQRTQQEDSAVYLCASSLAPGTIYFGEGSWLTVV.

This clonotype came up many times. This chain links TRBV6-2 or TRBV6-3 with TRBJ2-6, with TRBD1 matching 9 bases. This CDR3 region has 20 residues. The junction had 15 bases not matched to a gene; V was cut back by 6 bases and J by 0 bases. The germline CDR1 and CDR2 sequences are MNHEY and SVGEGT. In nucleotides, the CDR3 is TGTGCCAGCAGCTCAACAACCGGGACAGGGTTTAACTCTGGGGCCAACGTCCTGACTTTC. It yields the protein CASSSTTGTGFNSGANVLTF.

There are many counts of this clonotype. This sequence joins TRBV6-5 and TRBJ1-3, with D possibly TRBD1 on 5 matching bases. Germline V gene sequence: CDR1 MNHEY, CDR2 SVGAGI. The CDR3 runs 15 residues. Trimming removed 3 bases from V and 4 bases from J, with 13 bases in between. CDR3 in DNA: TGTGCCAGCAGTTATGGCAGGGCAAACGGAAACACCATATATTTT. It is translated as CASSYGRANGNTIYF.

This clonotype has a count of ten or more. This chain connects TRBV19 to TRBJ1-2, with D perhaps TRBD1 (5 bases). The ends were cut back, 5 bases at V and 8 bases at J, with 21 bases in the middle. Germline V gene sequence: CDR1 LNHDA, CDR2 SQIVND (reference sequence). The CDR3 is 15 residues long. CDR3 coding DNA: TGTGCCAGTAGTGATAGAGTCCCGGGACCTGCCGGCTACACCTTC. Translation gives CASSDRVPGPAGYTF.